Below, 25 T cell receptor beta chains from the same sample are listed, as sequenced in a study of blood T cell repertoires in COVID-19. Repertoires were generated with immunoSEQ multiplex PCR, while TCRdb's copy carries only in-frame clones and drops some. This sample has 230,000 or so clones, with approximately 81% found just once. The specimen sequenced was peripheral blood. These receptors all come from a young man with active or convalescent COVID-19.

Turning to this clone: A junction end diverges from the germline sequence, so it may reflect a read error. V is TRBV12-5 and J is TRBJ1-4; D might be TRBD1 (5 bases). The germline gives CDR1 LGHNT, CDR2 FRNRAP. The CDR3 covers 14 residues. The CDR3 DNA sequence: TGTGCTAGTGGTTTGGTTGGGGGGTTGGGAAAAACTGTTTTT. Protein product: CASGLVGGLGKTVF.

This clone was seen only a few times. The rearrangement joins TRBV10-3 to TRBJ2-1; the D is unclear. CDR1 ENHRY and CDR2 SYGVKD come from the germline V gene. The CDR3 covers 11 residues. V lost 0 bases to trimming and J lost 10 bases, with 4 bases between them. CDR3 in amino acids: CAISESREQFF. As DNA, the CDR3 is TGTGCCATCAGTGAGTCGAGGGAGCAGTTCTTC.

This clone was counted between two and nine times. The rearrangement uses TRBV7-8 and TRBJ2-1; TRBD1 is a possible D gene (6 bases). This CDR3 contains 16 residues. The ends were cut back, 5 bases at V and 4 bases at J, with 18 bases in the middle. Per the germline V gene, CDR1 is SGHVS and CDR2 is FQNEAQ. The CDR3 coding sequence is TGTGCCAGCAGCGCTACCGGGACACGACCATACAATGAGCAGTTCTTC. This codes for CASSATGTRPYNEQFF.

The V and J genes are TRBV11-2 and TRBJ2-6; the D is unclear. The CDR3 is 15 residues long. CDR1 and CDR2 from the germline V gene are SGHAT and FQNNGV. V lost 5 bases and J lost 0, with 8 bases in between. CDR3 sequence (DNA): TGTGCCAGCAGCGAACGGGTCTCTGGGGCCAACGTCCTGACTTTC. It yields the protein CASSERVSGANVLTF.

The chain is built from TRBV5-4 and TRBJ2-1; 12 nucleotides line up with TRBD2. Trimming at V came to 0 bases and at J to 5 bases, leaving 6 bases not matched to a gene. Per germline, CDR1 SGHNT and CDR2 YYREEE (reference sequence). There are 17 residues in the CDR3. The DNA for the CDR3 is TGTGCCAGCAGCTTGGGTGCTAGCGGGAGGGTCAACAATGAGCAGTTCTTC. This encodes CASSLGASGRVNNEQFF. Looking up the rest from reference TRBV5-4 and TRBJ2-1 gives the full variable domain: ETGVTQSPTHLIKTRGQQVTLRCSSQSGHNTVSWYQQALGQGPQFIFQYYREEENGRGNFPPRFSGLQFPNYSSELNVNALELDDSALYLCASSLGASGRVNNEQFFGPGTRLTVL.

The J gene is TRBJ1-2, the V gene TRBV25-1; D may be TRBD1 (6 bases). V lost 1 base and J lost 4, with 13 bases in between. The CDR3 is 15 amino acids. The germline gives CDR1 MGHDK, CDR2 SYGVNS. The CDR3 protein is CASSEFAGAGYGYTF. The CDR3 coding sequence is TGTGCCAGCAGTGAATTTGCAGGGGCTGGCTATGGCTACACCTTC.

This clone was observed a handful of times. The rearrangement joins TRBV30 to TRBJ2-2; unclear D gene. Per germline, CDR1 GTSNPN and CDR2 SVGIG (reference sequence). V lost 8 bases and J 3 bases, leaving 4 bases between the germline ends. The CDR3 sequence is 10 residues long. CDR3 sequence: CAVYTGELFF. The CDR3 nucleotides read TGTGCCGTCTACACCGGGGAGCTGTTTTTT. Full variable domain (rest looked up from reference TRBV30 and TRBJ2-2): SQTIHQWPATLVQPVGSPLSLECTVEGTSNPNLYWYRQAAGRGLQLLFYSVGIGQISSEVPQNLSASRPQDRQFILSSKKLLLSDSGFYLCAVYTGELFFGEGSRLTVL.

The chain joins TRBV6-5 to TRBJ2-3, with 10 bases matching TRBD2. CDR1 is MNHEY and CDR2 is SVGAGI in the germline V gene. The ends lost 5 bases at V and 4 bases at J; junction bases unmatched: 6. The CDR3 totals 15 residues. This chain's CDR3 is CASSPTSGIADTQYF. The CDR3 DNA reads as TGTGCCAGCAGTCCCACTAGCGGGATAGCAGATACGCAGTATTTT.

The chain couples TRBV6-5 to TRBJ1-1; D is undetermined. Trimming cost V 5 bases and J 4 bases, with 11 bases left between them. From germline, CDR1 is MNHEY and CDR2 SVGAGI. This CDR3 region has 13 residues. CDR3 coding DNA: TGTGCCAGCAGTCGGGGTATGGGCACTGAAGCTTTCTTT. Protein product: CASSRGMGTEAFF.

As regards this clone: Other DNA variants within this sample encode the same CDR3. The chain uses TRBV4-3 and TRBJ2-3; D is ambiguous. The CDR3 sequence is 14 residues long. Trimming removed 0 bases from V and 1 base from J, with 5 bases in between. Germline-derived CDR1 and CDR2 are LGHNA and YSLEER. CDR3 in amino acids: CASSQEARTDTQYF. CDR3 nucleotide sequence: TGCGCCAGCAGCCAAGAGGCACGCACAGATACGCAGTATTTT.

The V call is TRBV23-1, the J call TRBJ2-4; D is uncertain. TRBV23-1 is labeled an ORF, and its function is uncertain. The CDR3 sequence is 13 residues long. The CDR3 region has the DNA TGCGCTTTATCTGAGCTAGCCAAAAACATTCAGTACTTC. Residues: CALSELAKNIQYF.

The chain carries TRBV5-6 and TRBJ1-2; tentative D call: TRBD1 (6 bases). The CDR3 sequence is 13 residues long. The germline V gene encodes CDR1 SGHDT and CDR2 YYEEEE. Trimming removed 4 bases at V and 4 bases at J, with 11 bases between. Here the CDR3 reads CASSGTGFYGYTF. The CDR3 bases are TGTGCCAGCAGCGGAACAGGGTTCTATGGCTACACCTTC.

The gene calls are TRBV25-1 and TRBJ2-7; 7 bases match TRBD1. The germline V gene encodes CDR1 MGHDK and CDR2 SYGVNS. CDR3 size: 14 residues. The V segment lost 2 bases and the J segment 2 bases; nucleotides outside the gene matches: 3. DNA of the CDR3: TGTGCCAGCAGTGAAATCGGACAGGCCTACGAGCAGTACTTC. Translating it yields CASSEIGQAYEQYF.

The chain joins TRBV5-1 to TRBJ1-1; D gene unclear. The V and J ends lost 0 bases and 3 bases respectively, with 9 bases between them. Germline V gene lookup returns CDR1 SGHRS and CDR2 YFSETQ. This CDR3 is built from 14 residues. The CDR3 sequence is CASSLASRDTEAFF. CDR3 in DNA: TGCGCCAGCAGCTTGGCCAGTCGGGACACTGAAGCTTTCTTT.

In its sample, this clone was seen a few times. J is TRBJ1-2 and V is TRBV2, with a tentative D call TRBD1 (5 bases). Germline assignment: CDR1 SNHLY and CDR2 FYNNEI. Trimming removed 5 bases at V and 4 bases at J, with 14 bases between. The CDR3 runs 14 residues. The CDR3 DNA follows: TGTGCCAGCAGTCCCGGGACTGACTTCTATGGCTACACCTTC. This translates into CASSPGTDFYGYTF.

The rearrangement links TRBV4-2 to TRBJ2-1; possible D gene TRBD1, 6 bases. Germline CDR1 reads LGHNA; CDR2 reads YNFKEQ. This CDR3 has 14 residues. The V gene lost 5 bases and the J gene lost 8 bases, with 16 bases spanning the gap. CDR3 region: CASSIRTDRDEQFF. In nucleotides, the CDR3 is TGTGCCAGCAGCATACGGACAGATCGGGATGAGCAGTTCTTC.

The genes are TRBV4-3 and TRBJ2-3, with D possibly being TRBD2 (6 bases). V dropped 0 bases and J dropped 8 bases, with 12 bases sitting between them. Germline V gene data show CDR1 as LGHNA and CDR2 as YSLEER. The CDR3 length is 14 residues. CDR3 in DNA: TGCGCCAGCAGCCAAGATATTGGAGGGCGTACGCAGTATTTT. Its protein product is CASSQDIGGRTQYF.

This chain links TRBV19 with TRBJ1-1, with D possibly matching TRBD1 (6 bases). V was cut by 6 bases and J by 8 bases, with 13 bases left in between. The CDR3 extends over 12 amino acids. Per the germline V gene, CDR1 is LNHDA and CDR2 is SQIVND (reference sequence). The CDR3 DNA reads TGTGCCAGTAGACAAAGGACAGCAGAAGCTTTCTTT. Protein product: CASRQRTAEAFF.

The rearrangement links TRBV25-1 to TRBJ1-6; TRBD1 might be the D (6 bases). Trimming removed 4 bases from V and 7 bases from J, with 11 bases in between. This CDR3 spans 14 amino acids. Germline V gene sequence: CDR1 MGHDK, CDR2 SYGVNS. In nucleotides, the CDR3 is TGTGCCAGCAGTGTTCCGGGACAAAATTCACCCCTCCACTTT. Translation: CASSVPGQNSPLHF.

The chain carries TRBV9 and TRBJ2-5; a possible D gene is TRBD2 (6 bases). The germline CDR1 and CDR2 sequences are SGDLS and YYNGEE. The V end was cut by 0 bases, the J end by 2 bases, with 11 bases between. The CDR3 sequence is 15 residues long. In DNA form, the CDR3 reads TGTGCCAGCAGCGTAGCCGGGAGATGGCAAGAGACCCAGTACTTC. Translating gives CASSVAGRWQETQYF.

This chain links TRBV4-3 with TRBJ2-4; 9 positions match TRBD1. Per the germline V gene, CDR1 is LGHNA and CDR2 is YSLEER. Germline trimming cut 1 base from V and 5 bases from J; bases unmatched to any gene: 6. This CDR3 is built from 16 residues. This CDR3 reads CASSQARTGGQNIQYF. Here the CDR3 DNA reads TGCGCCAGCAGCCAAGCGAGAACAGGGGGCCAAAACATTCAGTACTTC.

V usage is TRBV10-1 and J usage is TRBJ1-5; D may be TRBD1 (6 bases). Germline V gene data show CDR1 as WNHNN and CDR2 as SYGVQD (reference sequence). The CDR3 is 14 amino acids. The CDR3 DNA is TGCGCTCACGGGGGGGGCGAAAGGAATCAGCCCCAGCATTTT. This codes for CAHGGGERNQPQHF.

DNA for the CDR3: TGTGCCAGTAGGATCCGGGACAGACCAACCTACGAGCAGTACTTC. It specifies CASRIRDRPTYEQYF. The genes are TRBV19 and TRBJ2-7, with 7 bases fitting TRBD1. Germline V gives CDR1 LNHDA, CDR2 SQIVND (reference sequence). The CDR3 spans 15 residues. V shed 6 bases, J shed 2 bases, and the junction held 10 bases outside the gene matches.

The DNA of the CDR3 is TGTGCCAGCAGCCTCGACACCTTACCCTACGAGCAGTACTTC. This codes for CASSLDTLPYEQYF. J is TRBJ2-7 and V is TRBV7-9; D gene uncertain. There are 14 residues in the CDR3. CDR1 and CDR2 (germline): SEHNR, FQNEAQ (reference sequence). The germline V and J ends were trimmed by 5 bases and 2 bases, with 13 bases remaining between them.

V usage is TRBV3-1 (or the pseudogene TRBV3-2) and J usage is TRBJ2-2; D ambiguous. The CDR3 contains 13 residues. Trimming removed 2 bases at V and 6 bases at J, with 7 bases between. CDR1 LGHDT and CDR2 YNNKEL come from the germline V gene (reference sequence). Here the CDR3 reads CASSQSRAGELFF. In nucleotides, the CDR3 is TGTGCCAGCAGCCAATCACGGGCCGGGGAGCTGTTTTTT.